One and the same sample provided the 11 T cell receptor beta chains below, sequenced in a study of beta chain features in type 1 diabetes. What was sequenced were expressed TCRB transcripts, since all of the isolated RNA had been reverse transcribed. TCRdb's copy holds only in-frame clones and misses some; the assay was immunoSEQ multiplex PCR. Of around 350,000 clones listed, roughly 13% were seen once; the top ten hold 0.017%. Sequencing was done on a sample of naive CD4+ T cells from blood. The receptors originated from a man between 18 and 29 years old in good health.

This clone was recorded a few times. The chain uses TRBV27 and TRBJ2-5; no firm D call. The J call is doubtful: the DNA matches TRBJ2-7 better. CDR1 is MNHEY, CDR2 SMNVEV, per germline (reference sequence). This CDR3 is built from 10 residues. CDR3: CASSPYEQYF. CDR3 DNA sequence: TGTGCCAGCAGCCCCTACGAGCAGTACTTC.

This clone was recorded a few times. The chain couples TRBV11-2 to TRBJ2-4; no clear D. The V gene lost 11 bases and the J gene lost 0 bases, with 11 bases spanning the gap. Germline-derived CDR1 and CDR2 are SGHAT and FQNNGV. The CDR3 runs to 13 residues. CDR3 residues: CACRLLAKNIQYF. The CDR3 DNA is TGTGCCTGCCGACTGCTAGCCAAAAACATTCAGTACTTC. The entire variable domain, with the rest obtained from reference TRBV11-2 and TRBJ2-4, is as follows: EAGVAQSPRYKIIEKRQSVAFWCNPISGHATLYWYQQILGQGPKLLIQFQNNGVVDDSQLPKDRFSAERLKGVDSTLKIQPAKLEDSAVYLCACRLLAKNIQYFGAGTRLSVL.

The CDR3 DNA reads TGTGCCAGTAGTATGGGGGGACAGCCCCAGCATTTT. It is translated as CASSMGGQPQHF. V and J are TRBV19 and TRBJ1-5, with D perhaps TRBD1 (5 bases). This CDR3 has 12 amino acids. Germline V CDR1 and CDR2: LNHDA, SQIVND (reference sequence). V lost 3 bases to trimming and J lost 7 bases, with 7 bases between them. The whole variable domain, remainder taken from reference TRBV19 and TRBJ1-5, is DGGITQSPKYLFRKEGQNVTLSCEQNLNHDAMYWYRQDPGQGLRLIYYSQIVNDFQKGDIAEGYSVSREKKESFPLTVTSAQKNPTAFYLCASSMGGQPQHFGDGTRLSIL.

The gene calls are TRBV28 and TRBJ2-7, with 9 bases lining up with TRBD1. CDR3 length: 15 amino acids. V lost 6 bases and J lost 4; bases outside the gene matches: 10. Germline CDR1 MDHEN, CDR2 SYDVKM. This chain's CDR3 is CASRSNRGRRYEQYF. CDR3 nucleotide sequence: TGTGCCAGCAGATCAAACAGGGGGCGCAGGTACGAGCAGTACTTC. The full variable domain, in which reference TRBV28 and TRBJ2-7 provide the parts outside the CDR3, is DVKVTQSSRYLVKRTGEKVFLECVQDMDHENMFWYRQDPGLGLRLIYFSYDVKMKEKGDIPEGYSVSREKKERFSLILESASTNQTSMYLCASRSNRGRRYEQYFGPGTRLTVT.

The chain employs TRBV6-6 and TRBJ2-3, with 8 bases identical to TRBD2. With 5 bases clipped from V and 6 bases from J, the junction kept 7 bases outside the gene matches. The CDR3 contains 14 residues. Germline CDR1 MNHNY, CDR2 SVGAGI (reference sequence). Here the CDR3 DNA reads TGTGCCAGCAGTACCGGACTAGCCCCGGATACGCAGTATTTT. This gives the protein CASSTGLAPDTQYF.

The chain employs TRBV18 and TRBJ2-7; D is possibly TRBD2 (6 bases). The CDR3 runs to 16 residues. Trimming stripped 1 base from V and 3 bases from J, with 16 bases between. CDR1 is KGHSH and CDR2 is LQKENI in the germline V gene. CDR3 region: CASSPRVAGLDYEQYF. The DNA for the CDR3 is TGTGCCAGCTCACCACGTGTTGCGGGGCTGGACTACGAGCAGTACTTC.

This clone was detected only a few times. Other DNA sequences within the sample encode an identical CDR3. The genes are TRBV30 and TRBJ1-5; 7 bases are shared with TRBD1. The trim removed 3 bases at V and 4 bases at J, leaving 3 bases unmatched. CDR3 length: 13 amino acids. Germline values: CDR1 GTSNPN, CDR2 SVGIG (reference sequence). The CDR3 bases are TGTGCCTGGAGCCCACAGGGGAATCAGCCCCAGCATTTT. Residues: CAWSPQGNQPQHF.

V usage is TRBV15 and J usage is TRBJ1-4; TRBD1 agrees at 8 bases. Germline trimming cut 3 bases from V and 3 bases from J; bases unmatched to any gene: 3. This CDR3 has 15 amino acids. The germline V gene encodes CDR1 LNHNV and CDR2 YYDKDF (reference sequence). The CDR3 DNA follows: TGTGCCACCAGCAGCAGGGGGCTGGCTAATGAAAAACTGTTTTTT. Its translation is CATSSRGLANEKLFF.

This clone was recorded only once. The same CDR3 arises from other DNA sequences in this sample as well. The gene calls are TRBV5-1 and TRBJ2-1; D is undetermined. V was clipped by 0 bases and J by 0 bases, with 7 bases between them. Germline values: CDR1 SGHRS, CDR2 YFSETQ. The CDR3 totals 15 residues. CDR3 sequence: CASSLVSSSYNEQFF. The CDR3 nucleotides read TGCGCCAGCAGCTTGGTCTCTTCCTCCTACAATGAGCAGTTCTTC. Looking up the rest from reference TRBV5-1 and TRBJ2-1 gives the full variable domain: KAGVTQTPRYLIKTRGQQVTLSCSPISGHRSVSWYQQTPGQGLQFLFEYFSETQRNKGNFPGRFSGRQFSNSRSEMNVSTLELGDSALYLCASSLVSSSYNEQFFGPGTRLTVL.

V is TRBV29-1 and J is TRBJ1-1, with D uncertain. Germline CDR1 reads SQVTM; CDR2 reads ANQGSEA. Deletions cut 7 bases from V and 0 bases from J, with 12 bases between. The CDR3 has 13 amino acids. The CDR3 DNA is TGCAGCGGGGCACGGCGCCTGAACACTGAAGCTTTCTTT. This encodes CSGARRLNTEAFF.

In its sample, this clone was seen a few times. Written as DNA, the CDR3 is TGTGCCAGCAGCTTAGGGGGCCGGGGGTCGGGCAATGAGCAGTTCTTC. Translating it yields CASSLGGRGSGNEQFF. The chain links TRBV7-2 to TRBJ2-1; tentatively, D is TRBD2 (6 bases). Trimming left V 1 base short and J 6 bases short, with 16 bases between. The CDR3 spans 16 residues. CDR1 SGHTA and CDR2 FQGNSA come from the germline V gene.